This TCR beta chain was documented in a study of CD8 T cells in Susac syndrome. The germline V and J ends were trimmed by 1 base and 8 bases, with 17 bases remaining between them. The CDR3 consists of 15 residues. CDR1 is SGHAT, CDR2 FQNNGV, per germline. Random hexamers were used to reverse transcribe the RNA input (roughly 0.5 to 1 ug). TCRdb re-called the immunoSEQ multiplex PCR reads through MiXCR, storing one row per CDR3 protein. The repertoire holds about 120,000 distinct CDR3 sequences, with about 94% as singletons. This chain uses TRBV11-2 with TRBJ1-2; D gene uncertain. The receptor was isolated from a human donor with Susac syndrome. The sequenced sample consisted of CD8+ T cells from PBMCs. CDR3: CASSLARISDRGYTF. Here the CDR3 DNA reads TGTGCCAGCAGCTTAGCGAGGATTTCAGATCGCGGCTACACCTTC. Based on the CDR3 plus reference TRBV11-2 and TRBJ1-2, the full variable domain is EAGVAQSPRYKIIEKRQSVAFWCNPISGHATLYWYQQILGQGPKLLIQFQNNGVVDDSQLPKDRFSAERLKGVDSTLKIQPAKLEDSAVYLCASSLARISDRGYTFGSGTRLTVV.